The clone carrying this T cell receptor (beta chain) was seen just once. This sample is part of a study of control samples from healthy donors and cancer patients. The CDR3 runs 13 residues. Germline assignment: CDR1 SGHVS and CDR2 FNYEAQ. V dropped 5 bases and J dropped 8 bases, with 13 bases sitting between them. TCRdb's table, derived via immunoSEQ multiplex PCR, lists solely in-frame clones and lacks some. The repertoire holds 100,000 to 150,000 clones, approximately 93% seen once, with 7.8% in the top ten. The source of this sequence is a woman aged 18-29 years in good health. Sequencing was done on a sample of blood. The rearrangement joins TRBV7-6 to TRBJ2-1; D is perhaps TRBD2 (7 bases). The CDR3 nucleotides read TGTGCCAGCAGCGGGGGGGCTTTCCATGAGCAGTTCTTC. Encoded protein: CASSGGAFHEQFF.